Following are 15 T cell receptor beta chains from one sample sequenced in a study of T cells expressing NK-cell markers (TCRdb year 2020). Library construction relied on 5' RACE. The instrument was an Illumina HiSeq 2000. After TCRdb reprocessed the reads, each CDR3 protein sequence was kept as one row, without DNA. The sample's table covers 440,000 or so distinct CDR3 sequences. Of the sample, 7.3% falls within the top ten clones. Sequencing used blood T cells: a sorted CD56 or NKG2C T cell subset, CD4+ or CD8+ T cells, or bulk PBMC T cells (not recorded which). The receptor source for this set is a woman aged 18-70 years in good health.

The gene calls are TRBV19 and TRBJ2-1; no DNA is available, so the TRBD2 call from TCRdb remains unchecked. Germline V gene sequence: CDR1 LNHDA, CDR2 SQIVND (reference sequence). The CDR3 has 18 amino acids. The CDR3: CASSIDSGGPRSYNEQFF.

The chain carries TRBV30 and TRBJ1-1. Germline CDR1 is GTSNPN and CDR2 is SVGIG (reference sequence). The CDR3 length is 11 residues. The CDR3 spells CACHKNTEAFF.

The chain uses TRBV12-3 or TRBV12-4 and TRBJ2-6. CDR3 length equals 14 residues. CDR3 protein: CASSLVPGANVLTF.

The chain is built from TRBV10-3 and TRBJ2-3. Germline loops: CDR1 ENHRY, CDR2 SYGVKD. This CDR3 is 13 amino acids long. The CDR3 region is CAISRSSTDTQYF.

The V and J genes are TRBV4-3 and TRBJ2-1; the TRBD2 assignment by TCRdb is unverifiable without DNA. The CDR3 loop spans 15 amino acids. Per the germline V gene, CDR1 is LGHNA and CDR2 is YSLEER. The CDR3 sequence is CASSYGTSLYNEQFF.

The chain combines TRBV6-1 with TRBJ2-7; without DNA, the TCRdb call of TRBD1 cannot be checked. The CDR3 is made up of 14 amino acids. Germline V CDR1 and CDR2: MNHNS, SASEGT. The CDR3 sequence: CASGAGQGIYEQYF.

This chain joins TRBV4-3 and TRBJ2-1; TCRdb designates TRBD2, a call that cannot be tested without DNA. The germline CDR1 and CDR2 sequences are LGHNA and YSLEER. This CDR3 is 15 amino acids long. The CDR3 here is CASSPQGLTYNEQFF.

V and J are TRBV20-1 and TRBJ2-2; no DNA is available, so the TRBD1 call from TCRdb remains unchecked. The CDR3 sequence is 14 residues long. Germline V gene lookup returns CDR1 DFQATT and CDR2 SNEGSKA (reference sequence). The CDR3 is CSATGTGRTGELFF.

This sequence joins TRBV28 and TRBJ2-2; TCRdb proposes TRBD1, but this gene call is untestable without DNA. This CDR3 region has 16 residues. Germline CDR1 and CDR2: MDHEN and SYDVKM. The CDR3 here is CASSLKKGDWDGELFF.

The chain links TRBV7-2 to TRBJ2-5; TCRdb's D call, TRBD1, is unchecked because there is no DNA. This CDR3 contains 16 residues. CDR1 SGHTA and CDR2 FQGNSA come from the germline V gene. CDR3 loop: CASSPRTVPSRETQYF.

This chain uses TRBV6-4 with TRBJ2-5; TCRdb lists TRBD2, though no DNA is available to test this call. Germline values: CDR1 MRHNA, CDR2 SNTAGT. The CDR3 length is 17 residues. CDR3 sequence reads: CASTRSKPSGRRETQYF.

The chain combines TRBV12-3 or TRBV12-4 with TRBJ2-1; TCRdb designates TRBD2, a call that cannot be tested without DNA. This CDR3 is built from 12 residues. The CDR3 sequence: CASSSDSHEQFF.

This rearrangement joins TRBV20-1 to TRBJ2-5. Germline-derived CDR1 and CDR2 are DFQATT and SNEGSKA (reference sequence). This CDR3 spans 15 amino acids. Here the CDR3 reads CSARGDQKYQETQYF.

CDR3 in amino acids: CASRGGRGTDTQYF. This chain connects TRBV10-2 to TRBJ2-3; TCRdb reports TRBD1, a call that lacks DNA to check it against. The CDR3 covers 14 residues. CDR1 is WSHSY and CDR2 is SAAADI in the germline V gene.

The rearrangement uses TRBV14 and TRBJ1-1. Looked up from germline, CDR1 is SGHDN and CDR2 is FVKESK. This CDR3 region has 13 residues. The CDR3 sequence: CASSLKQHTEAFF.